This TCR beta chain is drawn from a study of cytomegalovirus exposure and HLA in healthy donors. Researchers ran the PCR with 60 Vbeta and 13 Jbeta primers. Assay used: immunoSEQ multiplex PCR; TCRdb lists only in-frame clones, some missing. The sample includes 100,000 to 150,000 clones, approximately 68% of them seen just once. Comments on this clone: What it binds is unknown.

The CDR3 is 17 amino acids. The V segment lost 0 bases and the J segment 0 bases; nucleotides outside the gene matches: 6. The germline V gene encodes CDR1 SGDLS and CDR2 YYNGEE. General observations from the study: A later analysis reportedly found fewer N-insertions in an Asian-associated ancestry cluster than the approximately 660-donor mean. The authors later linked a missense DCLRE1C variant to TCR beta V- and J-gene trimming.

The TCR originated in a man aged 25 to 40 in good health and CMV-seropositive. The V gene is TRBV9, the J gene TRBJ2-1; 7 nucleotides align to TRBD2. Material for sequencing was PBMCs. The CDR3 region has the DNA TGTGCCAGCAGCGTAGTAAGGGCGGGAGACTCCTACAATGAGCAGTTCTTC. Its protein is CASSVVRAGDSYNEQFF.